This T cell receptor (beta chain) stems from a study of beta chain features in type 1 diabetes. TCRB transcripts that were expressed got sequenced, as all of the isolated RNA had been reverse transcribed. TCRdb's table, derived via immunoSEQ multiplex PCR, lists solely in-frame clones and lacks some. The sample lists about 340,000 clones, under 8.5% occurring once. V lost 3 bases and J 5 bases, leaving 13 bases between the germline ends. Germline V gene sequence: CDR1 LNHDA, CDR2 SQIVND (reference sequence). The CDR3 runs 14 residues. The sample comprised central memory CD4+ T cells from blood. The clonotype was recovered from a woman aged 18-35 years in good health. This chain connects TRBV19 to TRBJ2-5; D could derive from TRBD1 or TRBD2 (5 bases each). The CDR3 bases are TGTGCCAGTAGTATTCGGGGCTCCCCGGAGACCCAGTACTTC. Translation gives CASSIRGSPETQYF.